A single sample gave rise to the 6 T cell receptor beta chains below, sequenced in a study of beta chain features in type 1 diabetes. Their recognized antigens are unknown. Findings and limits, study-wide: Within each of all four CD4+ subsets, Type 1 diabetes patients had TCRB CDR3s that were moderately but significantly shorter.

What was sequenced were expressed TCRB transcripts, since all of the isolated RNA had been reverse transcribed. Some clones are missing from TCRdb's copy, which holds only in-frame ones; the method was immunoSEQ multiplex PCR. Of around 250,000 clones in the sample, approximately 14% were seen once. The sequenced sample was naive CD4+ T cells from blood. The source is a man aged 25 to 40 with type 1 diabetes.

The chain has TRBV30 and TRBJ2-4; tentatively, D is TRBD2 (6 bases). V was pared by 2 bases and J by 1 base, with 18 bases between. Germline CDR1 is GTSNPN and CDR2 is SVGIG (reference sequence). The CDR3 loop spans 17 amino acids. CDR3 DNA sequence: TGTGCCTGGAGTCCTCAAGGAGGGTCAATGGCCAAAAACATTCAGTACTTC. Its translation: CAWSPQGGSMAKNIQYF.

This chain links TRBV6-5 with TRBJ1-5; weak D call: TRBD1 (5 bases). V lost 6 bases to trimming and J lost 0 bases, with 12 bases between them. Germline lookup yields CDR1 MNHEY and CDR2 SVGAGI. CDR3 size: 15 residues. The CDR3 bases are TGTGCCAGCAGAAGAAGGGGAAATAGCAATCAGCCCCAGCATTTT. It yields the protein CASRRRGNSNQPQHF.

CDR3 nucleotide sequence: TGTGCCAGCAGCCGACGGGACAGCTCCTACGAGCAGTACTTC. Translation gives CASSRRDSSYEQYF. V gene TRBV2 combines with J gene TRBJ2-7, with 7 bases matching TRBD1. This CDR3 comprises 14 residues. The germline V gene encodes CDR1 SNHLY and CDR2 FYNNEI. The V segment lost 6 bases and the J segment 0 bases; nucleotides outside the gene matches: 5. The full variable domain, in which reference TRBV2 and TRBJ2-7 provide the parts outside the CDR3, is EPEVTQTPSHQVTQMGQEVILRCVPISNHLYFYWYRQILGQKVEFLVSFYNNEISEKSEIFDDQFSVERPDGSNFTLKIRSTKLEDSAMYFCASSRRDSSYEQYFGPGTRLTVT.

This chain uses TRBV12-5 with TRBJ2-2, with 9 bases matching TRBD1. V was pared by 9 bases and J by 4 bases, with 6 bases of the junction left unmatched. CDR3 size: 14 residues. CDR1 and CDR2 (germline): LGHNT, FRNRAP. The CDR3, as DNA: TGTGCTAGCGCGAGGGGACAGGGCACCGGGGAGCTGTTTTTT. Protein product: CASARGQGTGELFF.

This clone was seen a handful of times. V gene TRBV15 combines with J gene TRBJ2-7; D gene unclear. The germline V gene encodes CDR1 LNHNV and CDR2 YYDKDF (reference sequence). This CDR3 is 15 amino acids long. Trimming shortened V by 1 base and J by 0 bases, and 10 bases separated the two germline ends. The CDR3 loop reads CATSRAIGSSYEQYF. The CDR3 DNA is TGTGCCACCAGCAGAGCCATCGGTAGCTCCTACGAGCAGTACTTC.

On this clone itself: The sample holds other DNA sequences that translate to the same CDR3. The genes are TRBV7-2 and TRBJ2-5; 7 bases map to TRBD2. In germline, CDR1 is SGHTA, CDR2 FQGNSA. Trimming cost V 5 bases and J 5 bases; bases outside gene matches: 8. The CDR3 has 14 residues. The CDR3 reads CASSPERGGETQYF. CDR3 nucleotides: TGTGCCAGCAGCCCGGAGAGGGGAGGGGAGACCCAGTACTTC.